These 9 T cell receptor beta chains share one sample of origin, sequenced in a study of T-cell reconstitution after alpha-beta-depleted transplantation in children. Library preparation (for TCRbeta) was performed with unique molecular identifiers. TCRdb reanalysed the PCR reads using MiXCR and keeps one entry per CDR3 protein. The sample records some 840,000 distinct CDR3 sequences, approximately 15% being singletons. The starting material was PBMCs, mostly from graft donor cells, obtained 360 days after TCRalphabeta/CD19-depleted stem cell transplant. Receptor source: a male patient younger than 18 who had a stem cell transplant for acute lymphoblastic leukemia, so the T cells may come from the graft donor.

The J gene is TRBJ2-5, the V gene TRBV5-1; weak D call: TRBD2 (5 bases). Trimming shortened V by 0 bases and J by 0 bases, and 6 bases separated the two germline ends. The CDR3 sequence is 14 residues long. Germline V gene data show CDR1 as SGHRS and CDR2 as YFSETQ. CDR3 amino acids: CASSLALDQETQYF. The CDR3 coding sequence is TGCGCCAGCAGCTTGGCACTAGACCAAGAGACCCAGTACTTC.

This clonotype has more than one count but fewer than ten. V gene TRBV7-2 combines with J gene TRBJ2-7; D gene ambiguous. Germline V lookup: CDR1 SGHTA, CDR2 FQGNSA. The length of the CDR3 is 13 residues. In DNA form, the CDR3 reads TGTGCGAGTAGGACGAGACCCCCCTACGAGCAGTACTTC. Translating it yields CASRTRPPYEQYF. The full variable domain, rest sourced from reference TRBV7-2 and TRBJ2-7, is GAGVSQSPSNKVTEKGKDVELRCDPISGHTALYWYRQSLGQGLEFLIYFQGNSAPDKSGLPSDRFSAERTGGSVSTLTIQRTQQEDSAVYLCASRTRPPYEQYFGPGTRLTVT.

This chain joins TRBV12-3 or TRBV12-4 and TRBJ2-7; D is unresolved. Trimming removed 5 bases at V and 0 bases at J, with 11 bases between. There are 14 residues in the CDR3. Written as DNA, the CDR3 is TGTGCCAGCAGTCAATCGGCAGGCTCCTACGAGCAGTACTTC. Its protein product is CASSQSAGSYEQYF.

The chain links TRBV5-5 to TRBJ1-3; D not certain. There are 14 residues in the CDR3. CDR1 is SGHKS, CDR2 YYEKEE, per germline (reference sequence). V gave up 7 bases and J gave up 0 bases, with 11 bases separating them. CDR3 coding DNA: TGTGCCAGCGGGCCTGGCAGCTCTGGAAACACCATATATTTT. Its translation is CASGPGSSGNTIYF.

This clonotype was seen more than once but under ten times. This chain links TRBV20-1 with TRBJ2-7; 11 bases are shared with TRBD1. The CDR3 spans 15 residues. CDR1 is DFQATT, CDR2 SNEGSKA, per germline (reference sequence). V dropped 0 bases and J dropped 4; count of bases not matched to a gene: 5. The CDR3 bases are TGCAGTGCTAGAGATAGGGACAGGGGGAGGTACGAGCAGTACTTC. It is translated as CSARDRDRGRYEQYF.

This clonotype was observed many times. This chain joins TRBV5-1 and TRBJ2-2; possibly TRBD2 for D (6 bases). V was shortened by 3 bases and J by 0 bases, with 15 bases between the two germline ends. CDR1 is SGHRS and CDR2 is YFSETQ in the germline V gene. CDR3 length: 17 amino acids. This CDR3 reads CASSSRGGVSNTGELFF. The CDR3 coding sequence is TGCGCCAGCAGCTCACGGGGCGGGGTATCGAACACCGGGGAGCTGTTTTTT.

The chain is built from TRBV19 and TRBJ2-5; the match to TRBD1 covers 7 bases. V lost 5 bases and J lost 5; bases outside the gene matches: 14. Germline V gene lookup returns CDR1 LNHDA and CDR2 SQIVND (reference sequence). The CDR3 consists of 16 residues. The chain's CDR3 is CASSVDRAAREETQYF. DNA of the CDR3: TGTGCCAGTAGTGTTGACAGGGCAGCACGTGAGGAGACCCAGTACTTC.

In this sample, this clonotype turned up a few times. The CDR3 protein is CASSLSPTSSEETQYF. CDR3 nucleotides: TGTGCCAGCAGCTTAAGTCCGACTAGCAGTGAAGAGACCCAGTACTTC. This sequence joins TRBV7-3 and TRBJ2-5; 7 nucleotides match TRBD2. Looked up from germline, CDR1 is SGHTA and CDR2 is FQGTGA. The trim removed 1 base at V and 3 bases at J, leaving 8 bases unmatched. The CDR3 has 16 amino acids. Filled out from reference TRBV7-3 and TRBJ2-5, the complete variable domain reads GAGVSQTPSNKVTEKGKYVELRCDPISGHTALYWYRQSLGQGPEFLIYFQGTGAADDSGLPNDRFFAVRPEGSVSTLKIQRTERGDSAVYLCASSLSPTSSEETQYFGPGTRLLVL.

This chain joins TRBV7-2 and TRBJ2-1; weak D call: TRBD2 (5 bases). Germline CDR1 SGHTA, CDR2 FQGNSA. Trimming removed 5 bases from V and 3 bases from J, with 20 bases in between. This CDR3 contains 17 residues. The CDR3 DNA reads TGTGCCAGCAGCCGGAGGCCGGGCCAATCAAACTACAATGAGCAGTTCTTC. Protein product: CASSRRPGQSNYNEQFF. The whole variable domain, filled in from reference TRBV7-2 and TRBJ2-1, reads GAGVSQSPSNKVTEKGKDVELRCDPISGHTALYWYRQSLGQGLEFLIYFQGNSAPDKSGLPSDRFSAERTGGSVSTLTIQRTQQEDSAVYLCASSRRPGQSNYNEQFFGPGTRLTVL.